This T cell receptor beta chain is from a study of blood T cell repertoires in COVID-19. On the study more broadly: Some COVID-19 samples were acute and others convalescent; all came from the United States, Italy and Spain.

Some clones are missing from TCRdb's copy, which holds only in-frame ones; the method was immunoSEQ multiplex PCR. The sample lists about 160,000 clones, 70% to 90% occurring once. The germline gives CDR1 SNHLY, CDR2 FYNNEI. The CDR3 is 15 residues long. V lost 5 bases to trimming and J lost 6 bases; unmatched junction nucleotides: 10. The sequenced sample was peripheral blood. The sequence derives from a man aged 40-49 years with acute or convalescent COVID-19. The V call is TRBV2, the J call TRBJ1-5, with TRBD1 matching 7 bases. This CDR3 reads CASSPTGIEGQPQHF. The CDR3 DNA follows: TGTGCCAGCAGTCCGACAGGGATTGAGGGTCAGCCCCAGCATTTT.